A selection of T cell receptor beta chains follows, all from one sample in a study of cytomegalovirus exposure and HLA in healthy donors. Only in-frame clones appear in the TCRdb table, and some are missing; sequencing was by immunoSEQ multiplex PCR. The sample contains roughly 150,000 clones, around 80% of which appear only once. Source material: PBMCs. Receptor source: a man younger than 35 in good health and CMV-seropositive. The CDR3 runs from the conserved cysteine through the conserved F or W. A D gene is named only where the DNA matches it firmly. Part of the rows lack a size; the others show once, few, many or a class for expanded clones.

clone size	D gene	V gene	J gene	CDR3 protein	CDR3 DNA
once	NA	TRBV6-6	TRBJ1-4	CASYQVATNEKLFF	TGTGCCAGCTATCAGGTAGCAACTAATGAAAAACTGTTTTTT
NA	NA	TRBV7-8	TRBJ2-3	CASSHRRASTDTQYF	TGTGCCAGCAGCCATCGGCGGGCCAGCACAGATACGCAGTATTTT
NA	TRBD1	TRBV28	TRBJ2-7	CASSLLHDRGLNEQYF	TGTGCCAGCAGTTTATTACACGACAGGGGGCTTAATGAGCAGTACTTC
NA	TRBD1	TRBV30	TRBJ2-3	CAWDRQGPSTDTQYF	TGTGCCTGGGATCGACAGGGGCCTAGCACAGATACGCAGTATTTT
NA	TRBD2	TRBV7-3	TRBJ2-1	CASSFTPTIAGGWDEQFF	TGTGCCAGCAGCTTTACGCCGACTATAGCGGGAGGGTGGGATGAGCAGTTCTTC
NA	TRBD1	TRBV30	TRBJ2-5	CAWTPPTGGRKTQYF	TGTGCCTGGACGCCTCCTACAGGGGGCAGGAAGACCCAGTACTTC
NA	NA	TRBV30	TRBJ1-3	CAWRGSGQLSGNTIYF	TGTGCCTGGAGGGGGAGCGGACAGCTCTCTGGAAACACCATATATTTT
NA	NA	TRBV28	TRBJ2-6	CASTVRGSGANVLTF	TGTGCCAGCACCGTTAGGGGGAGTGGGGCCAACGTCCTGACTTTC
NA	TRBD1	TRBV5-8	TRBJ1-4	CASRRQGGNEKLFF	TGTGCCAGCAGAAGACAGGGTGGTAATGAAAAACTGTTTTTT
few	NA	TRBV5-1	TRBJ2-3	CASSSILQGTDTQYF	TGCGCCAGCAGCTCCATACTGCAGGGGACAGATACGCAGTATTTT
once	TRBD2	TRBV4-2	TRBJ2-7	CASSQELAGVYEQYF	TGTGCCAGCAGCCAAGAACTAGCGGGGGTGTACGAGCAGTACTTC
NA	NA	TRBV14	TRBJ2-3	CASSKDPGHSWTDTQYF	TGTGCCAGCAGCAAAGACCCGGGACACAGCTGGACAGATACGCAGTATTTT
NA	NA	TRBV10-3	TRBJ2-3	CAISEESADTQYF	TGTGCCATCAGTGAGGAGTCGGCAGATACGCAGTATTTT
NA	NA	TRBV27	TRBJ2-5	CASSQRLGGETQYF	TGTGCCAGCAGCCAACGGTTAGGAGGAGAGACCCAGTACTTC
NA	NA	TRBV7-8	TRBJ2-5	CASSPRRGRVETQYF	TGTGCCAGCAGCCCCCGGAGGGGAAGGGTAGAGACCCAGTACTTC
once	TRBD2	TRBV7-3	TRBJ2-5	CASSLGLAGGGNLETQYF	TGTGCCAGCAGCTTAGGACTAGCGGGAGGGGGCAACCTCGAGACCCAGTACTTC
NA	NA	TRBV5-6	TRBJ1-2	CASSTLDNIPGYTF	TGTGCCAGCAGCACTTTGGACAACATCCCCGGCTACACCTTC
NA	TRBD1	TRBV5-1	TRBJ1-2	CASSPGTGAPLYGYTF	TGCGCCAGCAGCCCCGGGACAGGAGCACCGCTCTATGGCTACACCTTC
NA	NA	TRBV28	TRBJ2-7	CASSFSQSTYEQYF	TGTGCCAGCAGTTTTAGTCAATCCACCTACGAGCAGTACTTC
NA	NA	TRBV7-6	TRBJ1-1	CASSLAGNTEAFF	TGTGCCAGCAGCTTGGCAGGGAACACTGAAGCTTTCTTT
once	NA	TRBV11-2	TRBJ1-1	CASSLEIGSATEAFF	TGTGCCAGCAGCTTAGAAATCGGAAGCGCAACTGAAGCTTTCTTT
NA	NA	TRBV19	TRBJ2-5	CASSIKRSVQETQYF	TGTGCCAGTAGTATCAAGAGGAGCGTTCAAGAGACCCAGTACTTC
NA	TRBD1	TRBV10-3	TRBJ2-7	CAISELGQKQYF	TGTGCCATCAGTGAGTTGGGACAGAAGCAGTACTTC
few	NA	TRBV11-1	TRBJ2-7	CASSGEQGMSYEQYF	TGTGCCAGCAGCGGGGAGCAGGGGATGTCTTACGAGCAGTACTTC
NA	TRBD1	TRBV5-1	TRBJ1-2	CASSSGQGAWYGYTF	TGCGCCAGCAGCTCGGGACAGGGGGCTTGGTATGGCTACACCTTC
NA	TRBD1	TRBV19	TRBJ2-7	CASSRDRDYEQYF	TGTGCCAGTAGTAGAGACAGGGATTACGAGCAGTACTTC
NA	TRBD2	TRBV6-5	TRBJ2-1	CASSSRTSGRNEQFF	TGTGCCAGCAGTTCCAGAACTAGCGGGAGGAATGAGCAGTTCTTC
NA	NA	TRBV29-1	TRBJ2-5	CSVDLAEETQYF	TGCAGCGTTGATCTAGCAGAAGAGACCCAGTACTTC
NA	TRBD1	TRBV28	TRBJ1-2	CATQGQAESYGYTF	TGTGCCACCCAGGGACAGGCAGAATCATATGGCTACACCTTC
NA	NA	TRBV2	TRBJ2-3	CARATDTQYF	TGTGCCAGAGCCACAGATACGCAGTATTTT
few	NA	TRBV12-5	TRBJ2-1	CASGLVAQGYNEQFF	TGTGCTAGTGGTTTGGTAGCCCAGGGCTACAATGAGCAGTTCTTC
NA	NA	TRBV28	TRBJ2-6	CATRGAGLTGANVLTF	TGTGCCACACGAGGCGCCGGTTTGACTGGGGCCAACGTCCTGACTTTC
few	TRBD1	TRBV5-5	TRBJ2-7	CASSVDRDEQYF	TGTGCCAGCAGCGTGGACAGGGACGAGCAGTACTTC
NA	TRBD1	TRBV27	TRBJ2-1	CASNPLGQGSDDEQFF	TGTGCCAGCAACCCTTTGGGACAGGGGTCGGACGATGAGCAGTTCTTC
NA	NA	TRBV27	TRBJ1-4	CASSLSWRKNEKLFF	TGTGCCAGCAGTTTATCGTGGCGGAAAAATGAAAAACTGTTTTTT
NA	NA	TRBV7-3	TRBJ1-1	CASSSTGWSEAFF	TGTGCCAGCAGCTCTACAGGGTGGAGTGAAGCTTTCTTT
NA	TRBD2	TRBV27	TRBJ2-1	CASPSGGLCEQFF	TGTGCCAGCCCCAGCGGGGGTTTGTGTGAGCAGTTCTTC
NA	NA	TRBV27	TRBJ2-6	CASSLYPQGQFNSGANVLTF	TGTGCCAGCAGTTTATACCCCCAAGGACAGTTTAACTCTGGGGCCAACGTCCTGACTTTC
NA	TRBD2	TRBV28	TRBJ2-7	CASSLYGTSGSYEQYF	TGTGCCAGCAGTTTATACGGGACTAGCGGGAGCTACGAGCAGTACTTC
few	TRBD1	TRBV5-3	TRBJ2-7	CARSLGTGSSYEQYF	TGTGCCAGAAGCTTGGGGACAGGAAGCTCCTACGAGCAGTACTTC